A selection of T cell receptor beta chains follows, all from one sample in a study of glioma-infiltrating T cells. One entry per CDR3 protein, called by TCRdb with MiXCR from the multiplex PCR reads. Here the sample spans thousands of distinct CDR3 sequences, roughly two fifths being singletons. Sequencing was done on a sample of glioma tissue, nonneoplastic brain tissue, or PBMCs (not recorded which). These receptors were obtained from a human donor with low-grade glioma or glioblastoma, undergoing nonglioma brain surgery, or in good health (not recorded which). CDR3s include the opening cysteine and the closing phenylalanine or tryptophan. The D gene is left open where the match is weak. Expanded clones are given a class, and other clones once, few, many or no size at all.

TRBV6-6	TRBJ1-1	NA	large	TGTGCCAGCAGTTACTCGATGGTCACCCGCACTGAAGCTTTCTTT	CASSYSMVTRTEAFF
TRBV9	TRBJ2-1	NA	NA	NA	CDSSIYLCSVVPGQGQQFF
TRBV27	TRBJ2-3	TRBD1	NA	TGTGCCAGCAGCCGTGAGGGACAGGCCAAAGGTACGCAGTATTTT	CASSREGQAKGTQYF
TRBV3-1	TRBJ1-2	NA	NA	TGTGACAGTGGGGAGCTTTCGGGCGGCTACACCTTC	CDSGELSGGYTF
TRBV7-9	TRBJ2-7	TRBD1	once	TGTGCCAGCAGCTCTAGACAAACGGAGACAGGGCGCAACACTGAGCAGTACTTC	CASSSRQTETGRNTEQYF
TRBV28	TRBJ1-2	NA	medium-sized	TGTGCCAGCAGTTTATTAGGGGTCCTGAGCTATGGCTACACCTTC	CASSLLGVLSYGYTF
TRBV5-1	TRBJ2-3	NA	many	TGCGCCAGCAGCTTGGTCGGGACCGGTGCACAAGATACGCAGTATTTT	CASSLVGTGAQDTQYF
TRBV28	TRBJ2-3	TRBD2	medium-sized	TGTGCCAGTGAAGCGGGGGGCGCCTTCTCGCCAGATACGCAGTATTTT	CASEAGGAFSPDTQYF
TRBV4-2	TRBJ2-1	TRBD2	many	TGTGCCAGCAGCCAAGAGCGGGGGTTCAATGAGCAGTTCTTC	CASSQERGFNEQFF
TRBV15	TRBJ2-5	NA	large	TGTGCCACCAGCAGATCACGGGGAAGGGAGGAGACCCAGTACTTC	CATSRSRGREETQYF
TRBV4-1	TRBJ2-1	TRBD2	NA	TGCGCCAGCAGACAAGACAATGCTAGCGGGGGGGCTGGTGAGCAGTTCTTC	CASRQDNASGGAGEQFF
TRBV29-1	TRBJ2-1	TRBD1	NA	TGCAGCGTTGCAGGGGGCTCCTACAATGAGCAGTTCTTC	CSVAGGSYNEQFF
TRBV29-1	TRBJ1-2	NA	medium-sized	TGCAGCGTTGAACCCTTCGGTGTGGGTGGCTATGGCTACACCTTC	CSVEPFGVGGYGYTF
TRBV2	TRBJ1-4	NA	NA	TGTGCCAGCCTAAGCACCTCCGGGGCTAAAAAACTGTTTTTT	CASLSTSGAKKLFF
TRBV6-6	TRBJ1-1	NA	medium-sized	TGTGCCAGCAGTTACTCGTCCTACACGGGGGCGAACACTGAAGCTTTCTTT	CASSYSSYTGANTEAFF
TRBV3-1	TRBJ2-3	TRBD1	many	TGTGCCAGCAGTCCGATGGGACAGGGGGAGGCAGATACGCAGTATTTT	CASSPMGQGEADTQYF
TRBV28	TRBJ2-3	TRBD2	medium-sized	TGTGCCACCAGAGGGGTTGTGTCGGGACTAGCGGGACGGGAAGATACGCAGTATTTT	CATRGVVSGLAGREDTQYF
TRBV10-2	TRBJ2-5	NA	NA	TGCGCCAGCAGTGAGTCTCCAGGGTATTATCAAGAGACCCAGTACTTC	CASSESPGYYQETQYF
TRBV6-1	TRBJ2-6	NA	medium-sized	TGTGCCAGCAGGGTCGGCTCTGGGGCCAACGTCCTGACTTTC	CASRVGSGANVLTF
TRBV3-1	TRBJ2-1	TRBD2	many	TGTGCCAGCAGGACTAGCGGGACCAGTGAGCAGTTCTTC	CASRTSGTSEQFF
TRBV27	TRBJ2-1	NA	NA	TGTGCCAGCAGTTGGGACTTAAATGAGCAGTTCTTC	CASSWDLNEQFF
TRBV7-2	TRBJ1-6	NA	medium-sized	TGTGCCAGCAGCTTAACGCAGGATTGGAATTCACCCCTCCACTTT	CASSLTQDWNSPLHF
TRBV6-5	TRBJ2-1	TRBD2	NA	TGTGCCAGCAGTTACGGGACTAGCGGGGGGGCACATGAGCAGTTCTTC	CASSYGTSGGAHEQFF
TRBV6-2/TRBV6-3	TRBJ2-7	NA	NA	NA	CDSSFYICSARVRTVNEQYF
TRBV6-1	TRBJ1-1	NA	NA	TGTGCCAGCAGTTCGTCAATGGTCACCCGCACTGAAGCTTTCTTT	CASSSSMVTRTEAFF
TRBV29-1	TRBJ1-2	TRBD1	few	TGCAGCGCTCAAGACAGGGACTATGGCTACACCTTC	CSAQDRDYGYTF
TRBV6-2/TRBV6-3	TRBJ2-7	NA	medium-sized	TGTGCCAGCAGTTACTCGACAGGGAGGACCTACGAGCAGTACTTC	CASSYSTGRTYEQYF
TRBV6-1	TRBJ2-5	NA	large	TGTGCCGGGGCAGAGCAAGAGACCCAGTACTTC	CAGAEQETQYF
TRBV28	TRBJ2-7	TRBD1	NA	TGTGACAGCAGCCAATCCCCAGGGACAGGGGTCGAGCAGTACTTC	CDSSQSPGTGVEQYF
TRBV6-1	TRBJ2-7	NA	many	TGTGCCAGCAGTCCCCGACAGGAAACCTACGAGCAGTACTTC	CASSPRQETYEQYF
TRBV20-1	TRBJ2-3	NA	medium-sized	TGCAGTGCTAAAGTCTATCTGGCCGCAGATACGCAGTATTTT	CSAKVYLAADTQYF
TRBV15	TRBJ2-7	TRBD1	NA	TGTGCCACCAACGAAGACAGGGTGAACACTTACGAGCAGTACTTC	CATNEDRVNTYEQYF
TRBV7-2	TRBJ2-3	TRBD2	NA	TGTGCCAGCAGCAAGAGGGAGGGAGATACGCAGTATTTT	CASSKREGDTQYF
TRBV7-9	TRBJ2-1	TRBD2	many	TGTGCCAGCAGCCAGCTAGCGGGAGAAGGTAATGAGCAGTTCTTC	CASSQLAGEGNEQFF
TRBV19	TRBJ2-1	NA	many	TGTGCCAGTAGTATAGCGGGAGCGTACAATGAGCAGTTCTTC	CASSIAGAYNEQFF
TRBV19	TRBJ1-3	NA	NA	TGTGCCTGTAGTGAGGGGACGGAGCTATATTTT	CACSEGTELYF
TRBV7-2	TRBJ1-5	NA	medium-sized	TGTGCCAGCAGCTTAGGGGGGGAACAGCCCCAGCATTTT	CASSLGGEQPQHF
TRBV27	TRBJ1-2	NA	NA	TGTGCCAGTGATGGGCAGCCGTTTAACTATGGGTACACCTTC	CASDGQPFNYGYTF
TRBV11-1	TRBJ2-1	TRBD1	NA	TGTGCAAGCAGCTTCACCGGGACAGGAGACAATGAGCAGTCCTTC	CASSFTGTGDNEQSF
TRBV5-1	TRBJ1-4	NA	few	TGCGCCAGCAGCTCACCGGGACATGAACCTGCAACTAATGAAAAACTGTTTTTT	CASSSPGHEPATNEKLFF
TRBV28	TRBJ2-1	TRBD2	NA	TGTGCCAGCAGTCAACTGACTAGCGGGAGTAATGAGCAGTTCTTC	CASSQLTSGSNEQFF
TRBV7-9	TRBJ1-1	TRBD1	large	TGTGCCAGCAGCTCTAGACAAACGGAGACAGGGCGCAACACTGAAGCTTTCTTT	CASSSRQTETGRNTEAFF
TRBV27	TRBJ2-3	NA	medium-sized	TGTGCCAGCCGTATCGTTTCGGGGTCTGATACGCAGTATTTT	CASRIVSGSDTQYF
TRBV12-3/TRBV12-4	TRBJ1-1	TRBD1	medium-sized	TGTGCCAGCAGCCTCCCGACAGGGGGAAACACTGAAGCTTTCTTT	CASSLPTGGNTEAFF
TRBV28	TRBJ1-5	NA	medium-sized	TGTGCCAGCAGGCCTAACCTTGGAGGGCCCCAGCATTTT	CASRPNLGGPQHF
TRBV28	TRBJ2-1	NA	NA	TGTGCCAGCAGTCCCCGGGACAATGAGCAGTTCTTC	CASSPRDNEQFF
TRBV18	TRBJ2-1	TRBD2	many	TGTGCCAGCTCGCCCAGACTAGCGGGAGAGCGGAATGAGCAGTTCTTC	CASSPRLAGERNEQFF
TRBV7-8	TRBJ1-1	NA	many	TGTGCCAGCAGCCCGACCGCCTACGGGGGCTTGAACACTGAAGCTTTCTTT	CASSPTAYGGLNTEAFF